This TCR beta chain is drawn from a study of T-cell reconstitution after alpha-beta-depleted transplantation in children. This clonotype has ten or more counts. The target antigen is unknown. The CDR3 has 15 residues. The V end lost 7 bases, the J end lost 1 base, and 16 bases lay between the germline ends. Preparation of the TCRbeta library involved a method that used unique molecular identifiers. Each CDR3 protein is one row after TCRdb ran MiXCR on the PCR reads. The sample lists about 200,000 distinct CDR3 sequences, approximately 6.3% seen once, with about 5.5% in the top ten. General study findings and limits: Diversity and T-cell counts at one year after transplant derived mostly from new T cells.

The clonotype was recovered from a boy younger than 10 with acute lymphoblastic leukemia, due to receive a stem cell transplant. Source: PBMCs, taken before TCRalphabeta/CD19-depleted stem cell transplant. This rearrangement joins TRBV12-3 or TRBV12-4 to TRBJ1-1; a possible D gene is TRBD1 (5 bases). The chain's CDR3 is CASTIGGAGNTEAFF. The CDR3, as DNA: TGTGCCAGCACCATTGGAGGGGCCGGGAACACTGAAGCTTTCTTT.